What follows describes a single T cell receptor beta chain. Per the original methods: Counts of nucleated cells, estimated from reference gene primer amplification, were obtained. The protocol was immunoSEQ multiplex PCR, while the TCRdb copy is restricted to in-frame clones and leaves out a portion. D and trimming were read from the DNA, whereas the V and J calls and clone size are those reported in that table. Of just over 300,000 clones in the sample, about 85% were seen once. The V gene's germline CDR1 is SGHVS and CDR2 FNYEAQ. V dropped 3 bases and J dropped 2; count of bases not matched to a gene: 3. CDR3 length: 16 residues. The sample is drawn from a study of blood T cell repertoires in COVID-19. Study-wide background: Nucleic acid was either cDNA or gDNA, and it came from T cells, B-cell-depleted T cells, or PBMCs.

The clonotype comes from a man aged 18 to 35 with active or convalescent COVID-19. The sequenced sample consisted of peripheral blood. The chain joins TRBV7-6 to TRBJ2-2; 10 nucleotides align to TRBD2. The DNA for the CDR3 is TGTGCCAGCAGCTTCGGACTAGCGGATAACACCGGGGAGCTGTTTTTT. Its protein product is CASSFGLADNTGELFF.